These 23 T cell receptor beta chains share one sample of origin, sequenced in a study of shared clonotypes between healthy human individuals. The protocol was immunoSEQ multiplex PCR, while the TCRdb copy is restricted to in-frame clones and leaves out a portion. This table has millions of clones, more than 85% appearing once. Naive CD8 cells lacked CD45RO and underwent positive selection for CCR7, leaving out terminally differentiated effector memory CD45RA+ cells. Sequencing used naive CD8+ T cells from PBMCs. All receptors derive from a young man in good health. Some clones in this sample may be carry-over from other donors' samples.

The genes are TRBV28 and TRBJ2-1, with 7 positions matching TRBD1. The CDR3 is 14 amino acids. Germline CDR1 and CDR2: MDHEN and SYDVKM. With V trimmed by 5 bases and J by 6 bases, 7 bases remained unmatched. CDR3 residues: CASSPEDRANEQFF. The CDR3 DNA follows: TGTGCCAGCAGTCCTGAAGACAGGGCCAATGAGCAGTTCTTC. Supplemented by reference TRBV28 and TRBJ2-1, the full variable domain reads DVKVTQSSRYLVKRTGEKVFLECVQDMDHENMFWYRQDPGLGLRLIYFSYDVKMKEKGDIPEGYSVSREKKERFSLILESASTNQTSMYLCASSPEDRANEQFFGPGTRLTVL.

Note on this clone: This specimen includes other DNA sequences encoding the same CDR3. The chain uses TRBV7-8 and TRBJ2-7; D not certain. Germline V lookup: CDR1 SGHVS, CDR2 FQNEAQ. V lost 2 bases and J 2 bases, leaving 7 bases between the germline ends. CDR3 length: 13 amino acids. CDR3 DNA sequence: TGTGCCAGCAGCTTAACAGCCACCTACGAGCAGTACTTC. Translating it yields CASSLTATYEQYF.

The chain combines TRBV11-3 with TRBJ2-7; tentatively, D is TRBD1 or TRBD2 (5 bases each). The CDR3 length is 14 residues. With 1 base removed from V and 6 bases from J, the gap between germline ends came to 13 bases. The V gene's germline CDR1 is SGHNT and CDR2 YENEEA. CDR3 sequence reads: CASSLGGAGGEQYF. The DNA of the CDR3 is TGTGCCAGCAGCTTAGGCGGCGCTGGGGGCGAGCAGTACTTC.

The chain employs TRBV19 and TRBJ1-1, with D unresolved. Between the trimmed V and J ends, which lost 3 bases and 1 base, there was a span of 18 bases. CDR3 length: 17 amino acids. CDR1 and CDR2 (germline): LNHDA, SQIVND (reference sequence). The chain's CDR3 is CASSIGLVYPPNTEAFF. In DNA form, the CDR3 reads TGTGCCAGTAGTATTGGTTTAGTGTATCCCCCGAACACTGAAGCTTTCTTT.

The chain joins TRBV9 to TRBJ2-1; the D gene is possibly TRBD2 (6 bases). Germline CDR1 reads SGDLS; CDR2 reads YYNGEE. The length of the CDR3 is 15 residues. The germline V and J ends were trimmed by 1 base and 0 bases, with 8 bases remaining between them. The CDR3 sequence is CASSVREDSYNEQFF. CDR3 DNA sequence: TGTGCCAGCAGCGTAAGGGAGGACTCCTACAATGAGCAGTTCTTC.

The chain combines TRBV29-1 with TRBJ1-1, with TRBD1 matching over 8 bases. After removal of 7 bases from V and 12 bases from J, the junction contained 16 bases not matched to a gene. The length of the CDR3 is 13 residues. The germline gives CDR1 SQVTM, CDR2 ANQGSEA. The CDR3 here is CSALDREAIITFF. In DNA, the CDR3 is TGCAGCGCTCTGGACAGGGAGGCCATTATTACTTTCTTT.

The chain links TRBV27 to TRBJ2-1; D ambiguous. Germline CDR1 and CDR2: MNHEY and SMNVEV (reference sequence). Between the trimmed V and J ends, which lost 5 bases and 6 bases, there was a span of 23 bases. The CDR3 has 17 amino acids. CDR3 coding DNA: TGTGCCAGCAGTAGTAAGCTGGATCCTGGCCGGGTCAATGAGCAGTTCTTC. This gives the protein CASSSKLDPGRVNEQFF.

The chain has TRBV5-1 and TRBJ2-3; 13 bases align to TRBD2. The CDR3 is 17 residues long. Trimming removed 5 bases from V and 3 bases from J; junction bases left unmatched: 9. Germline V gene lookup returns CDR1 SGHRS and CDR2 YFSETQ. CDR3 sequence: CASSLGTSGISTDTQYF. The CDR3 DNA sequence: TGCGCCAGCAGTCTGGGGACTAGCGGGATTTCAACAGATACGCAGTATTTT.

The rearrangement uses TRBV6-6 and TRBJ2-7, with no clear D. The CDR3 loop spans 14 amino acids. Deletions cut 0 bases from V and 1 base from J, with 7 bases between. The germline gives CDR1 MNHNY, CDR2 SVGAGI (reference sequence). DNA of the CDR3: TGTGCCAGCAGTTACTCGATAAGATCCTACGAGCAGTACTTC. Protein sequence: CASSYSIRSYEQYF.

The CDR3 reads CASSPGTQKGETQYF. The DNA for the CDR3 is TGTGCCAGCAGCCCCGGGACTCAGAAGGGGGAGACCCAGTACTTC. The gene calls are TRBV7-2 and TRBJ2-5; possible D gene TRBD2, 6 bases. CDR3 length: 15 amino acids. V shed 5 bases and J shed 5 bases, with 18 bases lying between them. Germline V lookup: CDR1 SGHTA, CDR2 FQGNSA.

Notes on this clone: A read error may explain this, as a much larger clone is one base away. The same CDR3 also results from other DNA sequences found in this sample. CDR3 protein: CASSLSYEQYF. The CDR3 DNA sequence: TGTGCCAGCAGCCTTTCCTACGAGCAGTACTTC. The chain couples TRBV7-9 to TRBJ2-7; no definite D call. V lost 5 bases and J lost 1, with 3 bases in between. The germline gives CDR1 SEHNR, CDR2 FQNEAQ (reference sequence). The CDR3 contains 11 residues.

The chain is built from TRBV9 and TRBJ2-1; 7 bases match TRBD2. CDR3 length: 13 residues. Germline V gene sequence: CDR1 SGDLS, CDR2 YYNGEE. Trimming cost V 0 bases and J 14 bases; bases outside gene matches: 8. CDR3 protein: CASSVEAQGLKFF. DNA of the CDR3: TGTGCCAGCAGCGTAGAAGCCCAGGGACTAAAGTTCTTC.

V and J are TRBV10-3 and TRBJ1-2; 7 bases fit TRBD1. The CDR3 contains 13 residues. The J segment lost 3 bases and the V segment lost 7 bases, leaving 5 bases of the junction unmatched. Germline V CDR1 and CDR2: ENHRY, SYGVKD. CDR3 in DNA: TGTGCCATCAAACTAGACAGGGACTATGGCTACACCTTC. This sequence encodes CAIKLDRDYGYTF.

This chain uses TRBV27 with TRBJ2-1, with 10 nucleotides matching TRBD1. The trim removed 6 bases at V and 8 bases at J, leaving 7 bases unmatched. The CDR3 runs to 14 residues. CDR1 MNHEY and CDR2 SMNVEV come from the germline V gene (reference sequence). The CDR3 here is CASSTLGTGDEQFF. The CDR3 nucleotides read TGTGCCAGCAGCACTCTAGGGACAGGGGATGAGCAGTTCTTC.

V usage is TRBV7-6 and J usage is TRBJ2-1; 7 bases match TRBD1. Germline V gene data show CDR1 as SGHVS and CDR2 as FNYEAQ. This CDR3 region has 16 residues. V gave up 4 bases and J gave up 0 bases; unmatched junction bases: 6. The CDR3 loop is CASSSDRASSYNEQFF. As DNA, the CDR3 is TGTGCCAGCAGCTCCGACAGGGCTAGCTCCTACAATGAGCAGTTCTTC.

This chain links TRBV25-1 with TRBJ2-3; no firm D call. The CDR3 consists of 14 residues. V was cut by 7 bases and J by 1 base, with 12 bases left in between. Germline CDR1 MGHDK, CDR2 SYGVNS. As DNA, the CDR3 is TGTGCCAGCAACCCCGGCAGCGGCACAGATACGCAGTATTTT. Its protein product is CASNPGSGTDTQYF.

The CDR3 region is CASSLRRRWYEQYF. The CDR3 DNA is TGCGCCAGCAGTCTAAGGAGACGATGGTACGAGCAGTACTTC. The rearrangement uses TRBV23-1 and TRBJ2-7, with D hard to call. TRBV23-1 is an ORF; its function is uncertain. Trimming pared 4 bases from V and 4 bases from J, leaving 14 bases between. There are 14 residues in the CDR3.

The V gene is TRBV7-9, the J gene TRBJ2-1; D gene unclear. Germline V gene sequence: CDR1 SEHNR, CDR2 FQNEAQ (reference sequence). V gave up 1 base and J gave up 10 bases, with 11 bases separating them. This CDR3 region has 13 residues. CDR3 in amino acids: CASSLGGSMEQFF. Here the CDR3 DNA reads TGTGCCAGCAGCTTAGGGGGTAGTATGGAGCAGTTCTTC.

The gene calls are TRBV9 and TRBJ2-1, with D perhaps matching TRBD2 (6 bases). V dropped 2 bases and J dropped 5 bases, with 11 bases sitting between them. This CDR3 spans 14 amino acids. In germline, CDR1 is SGDLS, CDR2 YYNGEE. The CDR3 spells CASSVGRSNNEQFF. CDR3 in DNA: TGTGCCAGCAGCGTTGGGAGGTCTAACAATGAGCAGTTCTTC.

This rearrangement joins TRBV29-1 to TRBJ2-7; TRBD2 matches at 11 bases. Looked up from germline, CDR1 is SQVTM and CDR2 is ANQGSEA. Trimming at V came to 7 bases and at J to 1 base, leaving 12 bases not matched to a gene. This CDR3 comprises 16 residues. CDR3 sequence reads: CSAQTTGTSGSYEQYF. The CDR3 DNA sequence: TGCAGCGCCCAAACTACCGGGACTAGCGGATCCTACGAGCAGTACTTC.

V and J are TRBV5-1 and TRBJ2-7; 10 nucleotides align to TRBD1. Germline trimming cut 0 bases from V and 2 bases from J; bases unmatched to any gene: 2. Germline-derived CDR1 and CDR2 are SGHRS and YFSETQ. CDR3 length equals 15 residues. This CDR3 is CASSLGDRGPYEQYF. CDR3 DNA sequence: TGCGCCAGCAGCTTGGGGGACAGGGGACCCTACGAGCAGTACTTC. The variable domain in full, with the rest retrieved from reference TRBV5-1 and TRBJ2-7, is KAGVTQTPRYLIKTRGQQVTLSCSPISGHRSVSWYQQTPGQGLQFLFEYFSETQRNKGNFPGRFSGRQFSNSRSEMNVSTLELGDSALYLCASSLGDRGPYEQYFGPGTRLTVT.

The chain links TRBV7-6 to TRBJ2-1; 10 positions agree with TRBD2. In germline, CDR1 is SGHVS, CDR2 FNYEAQ. The CDR3 spans 15 residues. V was clipped by 5 bases and J by 4 bases; unmatched bases: 5. CDR3 bases: TGTGCCAGCAGCCTTAGGACTAGCGGTTACAATGAGCAGTTCTTC. Its translation is CASSLRTSGYNEQFF.

Note on this clone: Within the sample, other DNA sequences also encode this same CDR3. This chain connects TRBV9 to TRBJ2-3; the D gene could be TRBD1 or TRBD2 (5 bases each). The CDR3 length is 12 residues. The V and J ends lost 3 bases and 6 bases respectively, with 8 bases between them. From germline, CDR1 is SGDLS and CDR2 YYNGEE. CDR3 DNA sequence: TGTGCCAGCAGCGCATGGGGGGATACGCAGTATTTT. This encodes CASSAWGDTQYF.